The 12 T cell receptor beta chains in this list originate from one sample, sequenced in a study of CD8+ T cells in alopecia areata. cDNA reverse transcribed from extracted RNA served as the sequencing template. Sequenced by immunoSEQ multiplex PCR; TCRdb stores in-frame clones only, minus some. This sample yields over 150,000 clones, of which roughly 60% are seen a single time; about 1.7% belongs to the top ten. The sample in question was CD4+ T cells sorted from blood, obtained at week 0. Receptor source: a human donor with alopecia areata.

CDR3 amino acids: CASSLGGGNQPQHF. The DNA for the CDR3 is TGTGCCAGCAGCTTGGGCGGTGGCAATCAGCCCCAGCATTTT. V gene TRBV11-2 combines with J gene TRBJ1-5; D remains unclear. The CDR3 loop spans 14 amino acids. Trimming pared 3 bases from V and 2 bases from J, leaving 8 bases between. The V gene's germline CDR1 is SGHAT and CDR2 FQNNGV.

CDR3 amino acids: CASSPSGTEPYEQYF. The CDR3 DNA follows: TGTGCCAGCAGCCCATCCGGGACAGAACCCTACGAGCAGTACTTC. The V call is TRBV7-3, the J call TRBJ2-7; the match to TRBD1 covers 7 bases. Germline V gives CDR1 SGHTA, CDR2 FQGTGA. V was pared by 5 bases and J by 2 bases, with 9 bases of the junction left unmatched. The CDR3 has 15 residues.

A single count supports this clone. This chain connects TRBV29-1 to TRBJ1-2; TRBD1 matches 10 bases. Trimming cost V 7 bases and J 4 bases; bases outside gene matches: 12. The germline gives CDR1 SQVTM, CDR2 ANQGSEA. The CDR3 spans 15 residues. In nucleotides, the CDR3 is TGCAGCGCTTCATTCCGGGACAGGGGTAGCTATGGCTACACCTTC. Translation gives CSASFRDRGSYGYTF. The variable domain in full, completed from reference TRBV29-1 and TRBJ1-2, reads SAVISQKPSRDICQRGTSLTIQCQVDSQVTMMFWYRQQPGQSLTLIATANQGSEATYESGFVIDKFPISRPNLTFSTLTVSNMSPEDSSIYLCSASFRDRGSYGYTFGSGTRLTVV.

V usage is TRBV2 and J usage is TRBJ1-1, with D hard to call. The CDR3 consists of 14 residues. The V gene's germline CDR1 is SNHLY and CDR2 FYNNEI. Trimming stripped 5 bases from V and 1 base from J, with 11 bases between. CDR3 DNA sequence: TGTGCCAGCAGTCCCATCGTGGGGAACACTGAAGCTTTCTTT. This translates into CASSPIVGNTEAFF.

This clone came up a few times. The V gene is TRBV29-1, the J gene TRBJ1-2; 10 bases match TRBD1. V lost 0 bases, J lost 4 bases, and 5 bases stayed unmatched. The CDR3 spans 15 residues. Germline V gives CDR1 SQVTM, CDR2 ANQGSEA. Here the CDR3 DNA reads TGCAGCGTTGAAGATCGACAGGGGGCTTCCTATGGCTACACCTTC. As protein: CSVEDRQGASYGYTF.

The CDR3, as DNA: TGTGCCAGCTCACCAGCAGGCAACAATGAGCAGTTCTTC. This codes for CASSPAGNNEQFF. The V and J genes are TRBV18 and TRBJ2-1; unclear D gene. Germline values: CDR1 KGHSH, CDR2 LQKENI. The CDR3 spans 13 residues. The germline V and J ends were trimmed by 2 bases and 5 bases, with 7 bases remaining between them.

V is TRBV11-2 and J is TRBJ2-7; D perhaps matches TRBD1 (5 bases). This CDR3 has 15 residues. V lost 5 bases and J 3 bases, leaving 17 bases between the germline ends. Per the germline V gene, CDR1 is SGHAT and CDR2 is FQNNGV. CDR3 sequence: CASSQGALLDYEQYF. The CDR3 nucleotides read TGTGCCAGCAGCCAAGGGGCACTTCTGGACTACGAGCAGTACTTC.

V and J are TRBV27 and TRBJ1-5; D call uncertain. The CDR3 covers 13 residues. Germline values: CDR1 MNHEY, CDR2 SMNVEV (reference sequence). Between the trimmed V and J ends, which lost 2 bases and 6 bases, there was a span of 8 bases. CDR3 region: CASSLRVGQPQHF. DNA of the CDR3: TGTGCCAGCAGTTTAAGGGTAGGTCAGCCCCAGCATTTT.

This rearrangement joins TRBV27 to TRBJ1-6; D is possibly TRBD1 (5 bases). V lost 1 base and J 7 bases, leaving 11 bases between the germline ends. Per germline, CDR1 MNHEY and CDR2 SMNVEV (reference sequence). The CDR3 covers 15 residues. This chain's CDR3 is CASSLWARANSPLHF. The CDR3 DNA reads as TGTGCCAGCAGTTTATGGGCCAGGGCGAATTCACCCCTCCACTTT.

This clone was found once. The chain has TRBV15 and TRBJ2-6; 10 positions match TRBD1. Germline V gene sequence: CDR1 LNHNV, CDR2 YYDKDF (reference sequence). The CDR3 has 18 residues. With V trimmed by 0 bases and J by 2 bases, 4 bases remained unmatched. The CDR3 sequence is CATSRDLGTGAGANVLTF. The DNA for the CDR3 is TGTGCCACCAGCAGAGATCTGGGGACAGGGGCTGGGGCCAACGTCCTGACTTTC.

This clone was counted a few times. The chain combines TRBV29-1 with TRBJ2-4, with D tentatively TRBD2 (5 bases). V shed 6 bases and J shed 0 bases, with 12 bases lying between them. CDR3 length: 14 amino acids. The V gene's germline CDR1 is SQVTM and CDR2 ANQGSEA. CDR3 residues: CSVREKLAKNIQYF. In DNA, the CDR3 is TGCAGCGTGAGGGAGAAACTAGCCAAAAACATTCAGTACTTC.

This sequence joins TRBV28 and TRBJ1-5; D is uncertain. Looked up from germline, CDR1 is MDHEN and CDR2 is SYDVKM. The CDR3 runs to 15 residues. Trimming pared 8 bases from V and 5 bases from J, leaving 19 bases between. Here the CDR3 DNA reads TGTGCCAGCTCGGACGCGACGATCAACTATCAGCCCCAGCATTTT. Its translation is CASSDATINYQPQHF.